The 32 T cell receptor beta chains reported below all come from one sample, sequenced in a study of identical twins. One entry per CDR3 protein results from TCRdb running MiXCR on the 5' RACE reads. Counted here are approximately 1.8 million distinct CDR3 sequences, 32% occurring once; the ten biggest clones make up more than 0.25%. Sequencing input: cord blood. These receptors were taken from a newborn girl in good health.

This clonotype was found a few times. V and J are TRBV20-1 and TRBJ2-7; TRBD2 aligns across 7 bases. Germline V gene sequence: CDR1 DFQATT, CDR2 SNEGSKA (reference sequence). V shed 5 bases, J shed 2 bases, and the junction held 3 bases outside the gene matches. The length of the CDR3 is 12 residues. CDR3 coding DNA: TGCAGTGCTGCTAGCGGAACCTACGAGCAGTACTTC. As protein: CSAASGTYEQYF.

The chain couples TRBV2 to TRBJ1-2, with unresolved D. V lost 4 bases and J 3 bases, leaving 9 bases between the germline ends. This CDR3 is 13 amino acids long. Germline CDR1 and CDR2: SNHLY and FYNNEI. CDR3 DNA: TGTGCCAGCAGTGCCCTCGGGGACTATGGCTACACCTTC. It translates to CASSALGDYGYTF.

The genes are TRBV7-2 and TRBJ2-1; TRBD2 matches at 13 bases. CDR1 and CDR2 from the germline V gene are SGHTA and FQGNSA. The CDR3 extends over 17 amino acids. The trim removed 5 bases at V and 3 bases at J, leaving 7 bases unmatched. The CDR3 loop reads CASSLRTSGRIYNEQFF. CDR3 nucleotide sequence: TGTGCCAGCAGCCTACGGACTAGCGGGAGAATCTACAATGAGCAGTTCTTC.

This clonotype was counted only a few times. Written as DNA, the CDR3 is TGTGCCAGCAGCTTTGTCAAAGAGACCCAGTACTTC. Residues: CASSFVKETQYF. This rearrangement joins TRBV7-8 to TRBJ2-5, with D hard to call. The CDR3 totals 12 residues. Trimming took off 3 bases at V and 3 bases at J, with 5 bases between the two ends. From germline, CDR1 is SGHVS and CDR2 FQNEAQ. The variable domain in full, with the rest retrieved from reference TRBV7-8 and TRBJ2-5, is GAGVSQSPRYKVAKRGQDVALRCDPISGHVSLFWYQQALGQGPEFLTYFQNEAQLDKSGLPSDRFFAERPEGSVSTLKIQRTQQEDSAVYLCASSFVKETQYFGPGTRLLVL.

The rearrangement links TRBV24-1 to TRBJ2-1; D is perhaps TRBD1 (5 bases). The DNA matches TRBJ2-7 better at its end, which makes the J call doubtful. Germline V CDR1 and CDR2: KGHDR, SFDVKD. This CDR3 has 14 residues. The CDR3 DNA reads TGTGCCACCAGTGATTTGATCCAGGACAATGAGCAGTACTTC. As protein: CATSDLIQDNEQYF.

CDR3 amino acids: CASSLYRGQETQYF. The CDR3, as DNA: TGTGCCAGCAGTTTATACAGGGGGCAAGAGACCCAGTACTTC. This sequence joins TRBV27 and TRBJ2-5, with 8 bases matching TRBD1. Germline loops: CDR1 MNHEY, CDR2 SMNVEV (reference sequence). V trimming: 1 base; J trimming: 2 bases; junction bases outside the gene matches: 0. The CDR3 is 14 residues long.

V is TRBV5-1 and J is TRBJ2-1, with D possibly being TRBD1 (6 bases). In germline, CDR1 is SGHRS, CDR2 YFSETQ. The CDR3 runs to 14 residues. V lost 4 bases to trimming and J lost 7 bases, with 15 bases between them. DNA of the CDR3: TGCGCCAGCAGCCCTCGGGACATCAGAAATGAGCAGTTCTTC. It is translated as CASSPRDIRNEQFF.

This clonotype was recorded a few times. The chain links TRBV24-1 to TRBJ2-5, with D perhaps matching TRBD1 or TRBD2 (5 bases each). Trimming stripped 4 bases from V and 4 bases from J, with 18 bases between. CDR1 and CDR2 from the germline V gene are KGHDR and SFDVKD. The CDR3 sequence is 16 residues long. The chain's CDR3 is CATSEGTQGVGETQYF. The DNA of the CDR3 is TGTGCCACCAGTGAAGGGACCCAGGGAGTAGGAGAGACCCAGTACTTC.

The chain couples TRBV30 to TRBJ1-1; D call uncertain. CDR1 is GTSNPN, CDR2 SVGIG, per germline (reference sequence). The CDR3 extends over 13 amino acids. V shed 0 bases and J shed 5 bases, with 10 bases lying between them. The CDR3 DNA reads TGTGCCTGGAGTGTACTGGCGGGGACTGAAGCTTTCTTT. Residues: CAWSVLAGTEAFF.

The chain uses TRBV28 and TRBJ1-2; 9 bases agree with TRBD1. The CDR3 is made up of 16 amino acids. With V trimmed by 1 base and J by 5 bases, 8 bases remained unmatched. Germline V gives CDR1 MDHEN, CDR2 SYDVKM. The CDR3 spells CASSLFGTGTSYGYTF. The CDR3 coding sequence is TGTGCCAGCAGTTTATTCGGGACAGGGACCTCTTATGGCTACACCTTC.

This chain links TRBV6-2 or TRBV6-3 with TRBJ2-1, with D hard to call. V was pared by 0 bases and J by 7 bases, with 10 bases between. Germline CDR1 is MNHEY and CDR2 is SVGEGT. This CDR3 region has 14 residues. The DNA for the CDR3 is TGTGCCAGCAGTTACTCACTTGGTTGGAATGAGCAGTTCTTC. It translates to CASSYSLGWNEQFF.

This clonotype has a handful of counts. The chain recombines TRBV6-5 with TRBJ2-1; D remains unclear. V was trimmed by 6 bases and J by 6 bases, leaving 9 bases between them. Germline CDR1 and CDR2: MNHEY and SVGAGI. This CDR3 comprises 12 residues. In DNA form, the CDR3 reads TGTGCCAGCAGCCGCATTGGCAATGAGCAGTTCTTC. This gives the protein CASSRIGNEQFF.

About this clonotype itself: At one boundary the junction diverges from the germline segment, which might be a read error. The chain recombines TRBV12-3 or TRBV12-4 with TRBJ2-1; D perhaps matches TRBD2 (5 bases). The CDR3 sequence is 15 residues long. The CDR3 coding sequence is TGTGCCAGCAGTTTAGGGTACAGCTCCTACAATGAGCGGTACTTC. It translates to CASSLGYSSYNERYF.

As regards this clonotype: A much larger clone lies one base from this, so it may be a read error. The rearrangement uses TRBV6-5 and TRBJ2-3; D possibly corresponds to TRBD1 (5 bases). Trimming stripped 5 bases from V and 1 base from J, with 10 bases between. Germline V CDR1 and CDR2: MNHEY, SVGAGI. This CDR3 has 14 amino acids. The CDR3 protein is CASSDRRGTDTQYF. CDR3 nucleotides: TGTGCCAGCAGTGACCGCAGGGGCACAGATACGCAGTATTTT.

Concerning this clonotype itself: Compared with germline, one end of the junction differs, possibly owing to a read error. V gene TRBV20-1 combines with J gene TRBJ2-7; 8 bases agree with TRBD2. The CDR3 is 15 residues long. Germline V CDR1 and CDR2: DFQATT, SNEGSKA (reference sequence). The CDR3 sequence is CSASLPGLVSYEKYF. CDR3 sequence (DNA): TGCAGTGCTAGTTTACCGGGACTAGTCTCCTACGAGAAGTACTTC.

V usage is TRBV20-1 and J usage is TRBJ2-2, with D tentatively TRBD1 or TRBD2 (5 bases each). The V end was cut by 6 bases, the J end by 0 bases, with 11 bases between. This CDR3 has 14 amino acids. Germline V CDR1 and CDR2: DFQATT, SNEGSKA (reference sequence). The CDR3 DNA sequence: TGCAGTGCCTGGGACCGTACGAACACCGGGGAGCTGTTTTTT. Its protein product is CSAWDRTNTGELFF.

This clonotype has only a few counts. The gene calls are TRBV20-1 and TRBJ2-1; TRBD1 is a possible D gene (7 bases). The CDR3 is 13 amino acids. Trimming stripped 0 bases from V and 15 bases from J, with 18 bases between. Germline V gene lookup returns CDR1 DFQATT and CDR2 SNEGSKA (reference sequence). This CDR3 reads CSARDQGGTAGFF. The CDR3 DNA reads as TGCAGTGCTAGAGATCAAGGCGGGACAGCCGGGTTCTTC.

The V and J genes are TRBV14 and TRBJ1-1, with D perhaps matching TRBD1 (6 bases). V gave up 4 bases and J gave up 0 bases, with 15 bases separating them. This CDR3 has 16 residues. Per germline, CDR1 SGHDN and CDR2 FVKESK. CDR3 protein: CASSPHGQLMNTEAFF. The CDR3 DNA sequence: TGTGCCAGCAGCCCCCACGGACAGCTCATGAACACTGAAGCTTTCTTT.

The chain is built from TRBV2 and TRBJ1-2, with unresolved D. The CDR3 has 12 amino acids. V shed 8 bases and J shed 3 bases, with 10 bases lying between them. Germline lookup yields CDR1 SNHLY and CDR2 FYNNEI. CDR3 in DNA: TGTGCCAGCCCTTTCGGGGACTATGGCTACACCTTC. This codes for CASPFGDYGYTF.

The chain's CDR3 is CSASADSTDTQYF. The CDR3 bases are TGCAGTGCTAGTGCGGACAGCACAGATACGCAGTATTTT. The gene calls are TRBV20-1 and TRBJ2-3; no firm D call. The ends were cut back, 3 bases at V and 0 bases at J, with 7 bases in the middle. Germline V lookup: CDR1 DFQATT, CDR2 SNEGSKA (reference sequence). The CDR3 is 13 amino acids.

The table lists this clonotype with a few counts. The chain is built from TRBV20-1 and TRBJ2-7; no firm D call. CDR1 DFQATT and CDR2 SNEGSKA come from the germline V gene (reference sequence). The CDR3 is 14 amino acids. Deletions cut 6 bases from V and 1 base from J, with 16 bases between. CDR3 amino acids: CSATEDAVSYEQYF. In DNA, the CDR3 is TGCAGTGCCACCGAGGACGCGGTTTCCTACGAGCAGTACTTC.

V is TRBV20-1 and J is TRBJ2-3, with a tentative D call TRBD1 (6 bases). CDR3 length equals 13 residues. From germline, CDR1 is DFQATT and CDR2 SNEGSKA (reference sequence). The V and J ends lost 2 bases and 2 bases respectively, with 8 bases between them. CDR3 loop: CSARQGHTDTQYF. In DNA, the CDR3 is TGCAGTGCTAGACAGGGGCACACAGATACGCAGTATTTT.

V is TRBV12-3 or TRBV12-4 and J is TRBJ2-4; D uncertain. The CDR3 length is 11 residues. With 7 bases removed from V and 13 bases from J, the gap between germline ends came to 14 bases. CDR3 DNA sequence: TGTGCCAGCACTTTGTTTGGAGAGCAGTACTTC. Translating it yields CASTLFGEQYF.

To note about this clonotype: An end of the junction differs from the germline gene, which may be a read error. The CDR3 nucleotides read TGCAGTGCTATCGGGAATGTGCAGTTCTTC. It translates to CSAIGNVQFF. The V call is TRBV20-1, the J call TRBJ2-1; perhaps TRBD2 as D (5 bases). The germline CDR1 and CDR2 sequences are DFQATT and SNEGSKA (reference sequence). The CDR3 covers 10 residues.

The chain has TRBV7-6 and TRBJ1-2; D unresolved. V was pared by 1 base and J by 4 bases, with 10 bases between. This CDR3 has 14 residues. Germline CDR1 and CDR2: SGHVS and FNYEAQ. CDR3 protein: CASSLEWQPYGYTF. CDR3 bases: TGTGCCAGCAGCTTAGAGTGGCAGCCCTATGGCTACACCTTC.

On this clonotype itself: Sequence at one end of the junction differs from germline and may be a read error. The chain uses TRBV7-9 and TRBJ2-7, with 11 bases lining up with TRBD1. CDR3 size: 13 residues. Germline V CDR1 and CDR2: SEHNR, FQNEAQ (reference sequence). CDR3 loop: CASSWGTGGEQYF. Written as DNA, the CDR3 is TGCGCCAGCAGCTGGGGGACAGGGGGCGAGCAGTACTTC.

The V and J genes are TRBV6-6 and TRBJ1-4; the match to TRBD1 covers 9 bases. Germline loops: CDR1 MNHNY, CDR2 SVGAGI (reference sequence). V trimming: 2 bases; J trimming: 8 bases; junction bases outside the gene matches: 6. The CDR3 is made up of 15 amino acids. CDR3 bases: TGTGCCAGCAGTTACGGGGACAGGGCAATCGAAAAACTGTTTTTT. It codes for CASSYGDRAIEKLFF.

This clonotype has more than one count but fewer than ten. The V call is TRBV7-8, the J call TRBJ2-5; TRBD2 is a possible D gene (6 bases). This CDR3 is 16 amino acids long. Germline V gene data show CDR1 as SGHVS and CDR2 as FQNEAQ. Deletions cut 3 bases from V and 6 bases from J, with 20 bases between. The CDR3 nucleotides are TGTGCCAGCAGCTTTTCCGAGACTAGGCTAATTCAGACCCAGTACTTC. It encodes CASSFSETRLIQTQYF.

The CDR3 coding sequence is TGCAGCGTTGAGGGTCCCGGGACACCACCTTACACAGATACGCAGTATTTT. Translation: CSVEGPGTPPYTDTQYF. This chain connects TRBV29-1 to TRBJ2-3; D might be TRBD1 (6 bases). The germline V and J ends were trimmed by 3 bases and 2 bases, with 21 bases remaining between them. Germline values: CDR1 SQVTM, CDR2 ANQGSEA. The CDR3 consists of 17 residues.

The chain uses TRBV10-3 and TRBJ2-5; no firm D call. Trimming took off 1 base at V and 5 bases at J, with 8 bases between the two ends. The germline V gene has CDR1 ENHRY and CDR2 SYGVKD. The CDR3 spans 13 residues. The CDR3 region has the DNA TGTGCCATCAGTGAGTTCGCCAGGGAGACCCAGTACTTC. It is translated as CAISEFARETQYF.

Only a few counts were recorded for this clonotype. The rearrangement uses TRBV24-1 and TRBJ2-3; TRBD1 aligns across 7 bases. The CDR3 runs 15 residues. V was clipped by 1 base and J by 5 bases; unmatched bases: 5. CDR1 and CDR2 from the germline V gene are KGHDR and SFDVKD. CDR3 loop: CATSDLDRVRDTQYF. CDR3 nucleotide sequence: TGTGCCACCAGTGATTTAGACAGGGTGAGAGATACGCAGTATTTT.

Points on this clonotype: This sequence may be a read error, since a much larger clone differs from it by one base. The rearrangement joins TRBV28 to TRBJ2-2; 11 bases agree with TRBD2. The CDR3 has 15 amino acids. Germline loops: CDR1 MDHEN, CDR2 SYDVKM. This CDR3 is CAGSLLAGDTGELFF. CDR3 sequence (DNA): TGTGCCGGCAGTTTACTAGCGGGAGACACCGGGGAGCTGTTTTTT. Using reference TRBV28 and TRBJ2-2 for the parts outside the CDR3, the full variable domain is DVKVTQSSRYLVKRTGEKVFLECVQDMDHENMFWYRQDPGLGLRLIYFSYDVKMKEKGDIPEGYSVSREKKERFSLILESASTNQTSMYLCAGSLLAGDTGELFFGEGSRLTVL.